Many counts were recorded for the clone carrying this T cell receptor (beta chain). Its antigen remains unknown. The data originate from a study of T-cell memory formation after mild COVID-19. The overall study: Among the donors, TCR clusters were largely specific to each donor.

TCRdb passed the 5' RACE reads through MiXCR, listing each CDR3 protein once. The sample lists hundreds of thousands of distinct CDR3 sequences, less than 20% seen once, with around 20% in the top ten. J lost 2 bases, V lost 0 bases, and 8 bases had no gene match. CDR1 DFQATT and CDR2 SNEGSKA come from the germline V gene (reference sequence). The CDR3 extends over 17 amino acids. Findings of the study overall: Among clones peaking at day 37 in the second wave, SARS-CoV-2 specificity remained unconfirmed.

The receptor's source is a man aged 18 to 29 who had mild COVID-19 (a few samples of this study predate the infection). Cell type and time point are not known. The sample comprised PBMCs or a T cell subset sorted from them (not recorded which). The genes are TRBV20-1 and TRBJ2-1, with TRBD2 matching over 9 bases. CDR3 protein: CSARDVSGGGAYNEQFF. Here the CDR3 DNA reads TGCAGTGCTAGAGATGTATCTGGCGGGGGGGCCTACAATGAGCAGTTCTTC.